This TCR beta chain is drawn from a study of tumor and adjacent non-tumor tissue in lung cancer. Three rounds of nested PCR, following a modified ARM-PCR protocol, produced the TCRbeta library. TCRdb re-derived calls from the multiplex PCR reads in MiXCR, one entry per CDR3 protein. This table has fewer than 100,000 distinct CDR3 sequences, 75% to 85% appearing once. The CDR3 is 16 residues long. V gave up 7 bases and J gave up 4 bases; unmatched junction bases: 9. CDR1 is SGHVS, CDR2 FNYEAQ, per germline. The template was RNA from unsorted bulk tissue. The normal lung tissue was taken more than 3 cm from the tumor edge.

This TCR derives from a woman aged 45-65 years with non-small cell lung cancer. Sequencing was carried out using distant non-tumor lung tissue. The chain joins TRBV7-6 to TRBJ2-1; 11 bases match TRBD2. The CDR3 loop is CASTVAGTSGYNEQFF. CDR3 in DNA: TGTGCCAGCACCGTCGCCGGGACTAGCGGTTACAATGAGCAGTTCTTC.